This entry concerns a single TCR beta chain. Its antigen is unidentified. This CDR3 is also generated by other DNA sequences in the sample. There are 14 residues in the CDR3. V dropped 5 bases and J dropped 0 bases, with 9 bases sitting between them. CDR1 and CDR2 from the germline V gene are SGHNT and YYREEE (reference sequence). This specimen belongs to a study of beta chain features in type 1 diabetes. Notes on the study in general: Patients' naive, central memory and regulatory TCRB repertoires appeared more alike than those of healthy donors.

Every bit of the isolated RNA underwent reverse transcription, so sequencing read expressed TCRB transcripts. Method: immunoSEQ multiplex PCR; TCRdb's copy keeps in-frame clones and lacks some. The data show hundreds of thousands of clones, 14% seen once. The chain links TRBV5-4 to TRBJ2-4; D possibly corresponds to TRBD1 (6 bases). The receptor was derived from a man aged 25-45 years in good health. The specimen sequenced was central memory CD4+ T cells from blood. The CDR3 region has the DNA TGTGCCAGCAGAACGGACAGAGCCAAAAACATTCAGTACTTC. Amino acids: CASRTDRAKNIQYF.